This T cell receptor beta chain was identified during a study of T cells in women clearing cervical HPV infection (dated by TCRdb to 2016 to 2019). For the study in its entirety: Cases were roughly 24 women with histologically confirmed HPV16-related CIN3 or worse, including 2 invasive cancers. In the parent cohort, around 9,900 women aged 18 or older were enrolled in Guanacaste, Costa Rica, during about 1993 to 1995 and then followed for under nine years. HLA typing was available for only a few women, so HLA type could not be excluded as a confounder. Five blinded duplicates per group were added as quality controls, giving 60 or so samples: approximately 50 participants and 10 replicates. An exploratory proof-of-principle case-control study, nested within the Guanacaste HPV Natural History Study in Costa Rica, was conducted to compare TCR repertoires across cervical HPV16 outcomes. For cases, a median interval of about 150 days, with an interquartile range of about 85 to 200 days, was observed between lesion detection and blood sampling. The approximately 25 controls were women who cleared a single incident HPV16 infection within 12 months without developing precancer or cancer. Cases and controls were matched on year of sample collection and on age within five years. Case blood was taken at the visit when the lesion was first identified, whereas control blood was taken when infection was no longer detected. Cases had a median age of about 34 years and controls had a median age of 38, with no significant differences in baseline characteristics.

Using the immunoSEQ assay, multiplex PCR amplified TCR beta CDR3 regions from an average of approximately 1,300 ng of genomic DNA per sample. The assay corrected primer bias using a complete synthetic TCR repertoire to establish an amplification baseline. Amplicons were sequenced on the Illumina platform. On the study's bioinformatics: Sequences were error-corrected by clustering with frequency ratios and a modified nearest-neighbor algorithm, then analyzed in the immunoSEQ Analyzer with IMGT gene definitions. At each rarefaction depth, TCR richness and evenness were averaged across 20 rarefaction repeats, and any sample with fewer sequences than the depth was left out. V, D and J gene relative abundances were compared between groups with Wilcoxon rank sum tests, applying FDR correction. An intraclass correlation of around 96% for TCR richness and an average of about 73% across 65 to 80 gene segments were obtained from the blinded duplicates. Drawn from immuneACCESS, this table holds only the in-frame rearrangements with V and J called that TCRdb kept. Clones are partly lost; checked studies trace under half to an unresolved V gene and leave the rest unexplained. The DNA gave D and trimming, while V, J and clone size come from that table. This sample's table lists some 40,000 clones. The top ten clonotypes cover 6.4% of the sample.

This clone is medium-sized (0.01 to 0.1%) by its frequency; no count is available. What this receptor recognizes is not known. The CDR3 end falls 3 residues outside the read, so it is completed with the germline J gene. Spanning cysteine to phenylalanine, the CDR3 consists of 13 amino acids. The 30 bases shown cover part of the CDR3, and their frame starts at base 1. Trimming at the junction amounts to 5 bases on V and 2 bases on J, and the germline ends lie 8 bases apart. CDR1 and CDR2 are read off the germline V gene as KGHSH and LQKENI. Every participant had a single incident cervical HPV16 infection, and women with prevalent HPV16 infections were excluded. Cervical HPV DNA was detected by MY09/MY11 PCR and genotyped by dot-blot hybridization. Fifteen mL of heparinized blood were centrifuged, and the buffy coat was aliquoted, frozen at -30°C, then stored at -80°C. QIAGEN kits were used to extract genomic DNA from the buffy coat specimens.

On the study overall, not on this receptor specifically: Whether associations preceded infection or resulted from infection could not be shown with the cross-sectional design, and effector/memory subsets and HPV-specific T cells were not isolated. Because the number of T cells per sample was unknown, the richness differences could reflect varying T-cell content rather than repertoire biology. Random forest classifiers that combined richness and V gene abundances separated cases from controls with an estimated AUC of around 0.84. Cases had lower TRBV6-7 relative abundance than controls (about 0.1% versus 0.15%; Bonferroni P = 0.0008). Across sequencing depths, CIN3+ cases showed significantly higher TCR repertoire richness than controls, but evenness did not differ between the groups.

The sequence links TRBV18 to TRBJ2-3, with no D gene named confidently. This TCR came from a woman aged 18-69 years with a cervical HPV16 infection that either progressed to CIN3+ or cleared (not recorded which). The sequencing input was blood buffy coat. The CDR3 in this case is CASSGLHTDTQYF. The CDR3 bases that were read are TGTGCCAGCTCAGGGCTGCACACAGATACG.